The present TCR beta chain was sequenced within a study of blood T cell repertoires in COVID-19. Turning to the study itself: In each case, the material was cDNA or gDNA derived from T cells, B-cell-depleted T cells, or PBMCs.

The CDR3 extends over 14 amino acids. Germline V gene data show CDR1 as SGHNT and CDR2 as YENEEA. Trimming cost V 4 bases and J 8 bases, with 16 bases left between them. Original processing methods: Scientists estimated how many nucleated cells there were by amplifying reference gene primers. The data were produced by immunoSEQ multiplex PCR, yet TCRdb's version contains in-frame clones alone and is incomplete. V and J calls and clone size are given by that table; D and trimming were obtained from the DNA. The sample consists of under 250,000 clones, more than 65% of them appearing once. The specimen sequenced was peripheral blood. This TCR was sampled from a man in his forties or fifties with active or convalescent COVID-19. The V call is TRBV11-3, the J call TRBJ2-3; a weak D match, TRBD2 (5 bases). CDR3 nucleotide sequence: TGTGCCAGCAGCTCCTCTAGCAGCGCTGGTACGCAGTATTTT. The encoded protein is CASSSSSSAGTQYF.